The clone carrying this TCR beta chain was observed a handful of times. Its antigen is not known. As the method for making TCR beta libraries, quantitative 5'-RACE with molecular barcodes was used. TCRdb independently ran MiXCR on the 5' RACE reads; one entry per CDR3 protein. Found here are 200,000 to 250,000 distinct CDR3 sequences, approximately 7.4% of them singletons; the top ten hold approximately 15%. This specimen belongs to a study of CD8 T cells in ankylosing spondylitis. Study-level points and caveats: Some of the motif variants had earlier been found in reactive arthritis patients' fluid and blood. Enrichment of disease-linked clones was reportedly significant in matched ankylosing spondylitis synovial fluid. Within ankylosing spondylitis blood, a TCR beta motif made up of eight or nine highly homologous variants appeared to be characteristic.

The sequenced sample was blood, either unsorted or a sorted T cell fraction (not recorded which). The source of this sequence is a male donor with ankylosing spondylitis.

DNA for the CDR3: TGTGCCAGCAGTGACCCCACCCCCCGGACAGGGGATGGCTACACCTTC. It encodes CASSDPTPRTGDGYTF. The chain links TRBV25-1 to TRBJ1-2, with 9 bases fitting TRBD1. Looked up from germline, CDR1 is MGHDK and CDR2 is SYGVNS. The length of the CDR3 is 16 residues. The trim removed 3 bases at V and 6 bases at J, leaving 11 bases unmatched.